This T cell receptor (beta chain) is drawn from a study of Ad26.COV2.S vaccination and SARS-CoV-2 variants. TCRdb keeps only in-frame clones here, not all; method: immunoSEQ multiplex PCR. The sample includes about 420,000 clones, 85% to 90% seen only once; the top ten take 3.6%. V shed 2 bases, J shed 14 bases, and the junction held 12 bases outside the gene matches. Germline V gene sequence: CDR1 SGHTA, CDR2 FQGNSA. CDR3 length: 16 residues. Treatment in this sample: around 19 received Ad26.COV2.S at low or high dose, single or two shots; about 5 received placebo; per-sample allocation not given. At day 63 after the first vaccine or placebo injection, samples were drawn. With regard to this clone: Its specificity is unknown.

General observations from the study: Once vaccination had occurred, spike-specific CD8+ and CD4+ T cell responses reportedly showed substantial breadth. Compared with placebo recipients, vaccine recipients had higher spike-specific TCR breadth. The analyses of TCR breadth and depth may have understated the size of total T cell responses.

V gene TRBV7-2 combines with J gene TRBJ1-6; 10 bases fit TRBD1. The clonotype was recovered from a person between 18 and 65 years old who received the Ad26.COV2.S COVID-19 vaccine or a placebo. The sample was peripheral blood, taken in a trial of Ad26.COV2.S vaccine versus placebo. CDR3 residues: CASSLSGTGAPRTLHF. The DNA of the CDR3 is TGTGCCAGCAGCTTATCCGGGACAGGGGCTCCTCGTACCCTCCACTTT.